This T cell receptor beta chain emerged from a study of PD-1 blockade in mismatch repair-deficient tumors. A word on this clone: The target antigen is unknown.

Libraries were prepared by immunoSEQ multiplex PCR; TCRdb keeps only in-frame clonotypes and omits some of them. Of about 14,000 clones listed, roughly 80% were seen once; the top ten hold 20% to 25%. The time point: approximately 10-day in vitro stimulation with candidate neoantigen peptide 4. Mismatch repair deficiency was confirmed in all patients, by PCR or immunohistochemistry. TCR sequencing covered a few patients who responded to pembrolizumab. Seven or eight ELISpot-reactive neoantigen peptides each drove an approximately ten-day in vitro stimulation. Trimming took 7 bases from V and 3 from J; bases not matched to a gene: 2. CDR3 length: 13 residues. Germline assignment: CDR1 LNHDA and CDR2 SQIVND (reference sequence).

This chain links TRBV19 with TRBJ2-1, with 8 bases lining up with TRBD2. The receptor was isolated from an adult with mismatch repair-deficient cancer. Source: cells cultured in vitro, taken from a patient treated with pembrolizumab. CDR3 amino acids: CASTAGGYNEQFF. CDR3 DNA sequence: TGTGCCAGTACCGCGGGAGGCTACAATGAGCAGTTCTTC.